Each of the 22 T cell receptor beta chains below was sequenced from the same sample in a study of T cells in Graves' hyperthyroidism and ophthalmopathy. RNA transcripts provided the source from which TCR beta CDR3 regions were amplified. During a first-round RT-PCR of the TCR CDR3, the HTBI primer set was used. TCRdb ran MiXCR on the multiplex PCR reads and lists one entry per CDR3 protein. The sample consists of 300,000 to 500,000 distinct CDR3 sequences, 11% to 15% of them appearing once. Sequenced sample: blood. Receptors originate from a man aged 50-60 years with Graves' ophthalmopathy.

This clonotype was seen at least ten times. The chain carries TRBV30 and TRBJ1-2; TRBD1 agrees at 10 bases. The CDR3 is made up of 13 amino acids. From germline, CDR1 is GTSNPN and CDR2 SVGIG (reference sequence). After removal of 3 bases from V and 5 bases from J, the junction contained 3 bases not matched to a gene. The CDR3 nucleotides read TGTGCCTGGAGAAGGGACAGGGGATATGGCTACACCTTC. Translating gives CAWRRDRGYGYTF.

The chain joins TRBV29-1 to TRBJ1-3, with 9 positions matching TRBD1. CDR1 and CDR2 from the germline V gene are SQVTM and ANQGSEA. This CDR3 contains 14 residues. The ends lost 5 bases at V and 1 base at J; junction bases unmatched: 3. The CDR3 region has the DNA TGCAGCGTTAACAGGGGGCAATCTGGAAACACCATATATTTT. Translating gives CSVNRGQSGNTIYF.

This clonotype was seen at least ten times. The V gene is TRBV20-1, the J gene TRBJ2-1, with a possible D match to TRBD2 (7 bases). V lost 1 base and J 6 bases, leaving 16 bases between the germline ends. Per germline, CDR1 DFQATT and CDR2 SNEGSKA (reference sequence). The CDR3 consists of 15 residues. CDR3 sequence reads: CSARVEAGAGNEQFF. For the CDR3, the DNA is TGCAGTGCTAGAGTGGAGGCGGGGGCAGGCAATGAGCAGTTCTTC.

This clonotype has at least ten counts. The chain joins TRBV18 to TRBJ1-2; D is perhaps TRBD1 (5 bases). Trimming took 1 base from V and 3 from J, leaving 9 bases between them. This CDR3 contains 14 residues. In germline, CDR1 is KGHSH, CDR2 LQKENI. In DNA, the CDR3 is TGTGCCAGCTCACCACAAGGGACGGACTATGGCTACACCTTC. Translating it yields CASSPQGTDYGYTF. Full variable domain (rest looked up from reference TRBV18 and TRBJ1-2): NAGVMQNPRHLVRRRGQEARLRCSPMKGHSHVYWYRQLPEEGLKFMVYLQKENIIDESGMPKERFSAEFPKEGPSILRIQQVVRGDSAAYFCASSPQGTDYGYTFGSGTRLTVV.

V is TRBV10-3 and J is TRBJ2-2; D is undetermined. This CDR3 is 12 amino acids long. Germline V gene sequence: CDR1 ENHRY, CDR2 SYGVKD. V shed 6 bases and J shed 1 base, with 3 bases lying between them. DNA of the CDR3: TGTGCCATCAGCGAGAACACCGGGGAGCTGTTTTTT. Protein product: CAISENTGELFF.

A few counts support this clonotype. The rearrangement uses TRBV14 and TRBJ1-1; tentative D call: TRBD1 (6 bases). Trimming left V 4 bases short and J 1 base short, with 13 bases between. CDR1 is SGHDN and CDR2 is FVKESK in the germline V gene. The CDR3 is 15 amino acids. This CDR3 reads CASSPLQQGNTEAFF. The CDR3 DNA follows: TGTGCCAGCAGCCCTCTCCAACAGGGGAACACTGAAGCTTTCTTT.

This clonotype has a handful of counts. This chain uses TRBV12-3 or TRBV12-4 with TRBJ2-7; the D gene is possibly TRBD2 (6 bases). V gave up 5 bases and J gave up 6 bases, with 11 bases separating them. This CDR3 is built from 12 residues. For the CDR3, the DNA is TGTGCCAGCAGTCGGTCGGGGGTCGAGCAGTACTTC. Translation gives CASSRSGVEQYF.

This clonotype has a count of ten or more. The CDR3 DNA sequence: TGTGCCAGCTCACCTTTGGACGGCGGCGAGCAGTACTTC. Translated: CASSPLDGGEQYF. The chain has TRBV18 and TRBJ2-7; D is ambiguous. V lost 3 bases to trimming and J lost 6 bases, with 12 bases between them. CDR1 is KGHSH, CDR2 LQKENI, per germline. This CDR3 comprises 13 residues.

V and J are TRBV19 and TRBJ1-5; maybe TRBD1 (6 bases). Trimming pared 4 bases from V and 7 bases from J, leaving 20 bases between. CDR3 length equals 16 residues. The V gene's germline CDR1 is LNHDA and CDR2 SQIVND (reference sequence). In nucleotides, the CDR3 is TGTGCCAGTAGTACCGCACCGACAGGAGGGGACCAGCCCCAGCATTTT. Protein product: CASSTAPTGGDQPQHF.

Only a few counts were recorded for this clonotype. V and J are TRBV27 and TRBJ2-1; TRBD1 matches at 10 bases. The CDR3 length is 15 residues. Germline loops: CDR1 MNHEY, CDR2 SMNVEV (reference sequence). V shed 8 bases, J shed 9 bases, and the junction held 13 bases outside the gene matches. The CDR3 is CASADQDRGFGEQFF. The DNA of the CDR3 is TGTGCCAGCGCGGATCAGGACAGGGGGTTCGGTGAGCAGTTCTTC.

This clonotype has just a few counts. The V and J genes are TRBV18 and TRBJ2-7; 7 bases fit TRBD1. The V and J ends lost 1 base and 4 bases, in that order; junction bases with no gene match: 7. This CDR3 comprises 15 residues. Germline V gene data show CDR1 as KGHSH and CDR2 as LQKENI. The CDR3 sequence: CASSPQTGLGYEQYF. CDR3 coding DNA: TGTGCCAGCTCACCACAGACAGGGTTGGGGTACGAGCAGTACTTC.

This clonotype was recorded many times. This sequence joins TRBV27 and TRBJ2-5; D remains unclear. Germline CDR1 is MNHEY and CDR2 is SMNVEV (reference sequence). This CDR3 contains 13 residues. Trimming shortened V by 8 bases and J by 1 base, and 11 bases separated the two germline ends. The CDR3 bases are TGTGCCAGCCGGTCGGCGGTCCAAGAGACCCAGTACTTC. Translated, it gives CASRSAVQETQYF.

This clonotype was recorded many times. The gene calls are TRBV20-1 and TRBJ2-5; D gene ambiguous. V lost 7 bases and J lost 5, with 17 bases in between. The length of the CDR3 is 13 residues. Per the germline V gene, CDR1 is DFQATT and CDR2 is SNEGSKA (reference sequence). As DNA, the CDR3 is TGCAGTGGTTCCCTTACTGTGGGGGAGACCCAGTACTTC. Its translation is CSGSLTVGETQYF.

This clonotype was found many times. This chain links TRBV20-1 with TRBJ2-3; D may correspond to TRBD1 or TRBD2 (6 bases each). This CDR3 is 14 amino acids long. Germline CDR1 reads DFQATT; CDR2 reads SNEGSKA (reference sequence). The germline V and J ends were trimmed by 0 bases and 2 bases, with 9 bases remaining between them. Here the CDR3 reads CSARDGGLTDTQYF. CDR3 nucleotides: TGCAGTGCTAGAGATGGGGGGCTCACAGATACGCAGTATTTT.

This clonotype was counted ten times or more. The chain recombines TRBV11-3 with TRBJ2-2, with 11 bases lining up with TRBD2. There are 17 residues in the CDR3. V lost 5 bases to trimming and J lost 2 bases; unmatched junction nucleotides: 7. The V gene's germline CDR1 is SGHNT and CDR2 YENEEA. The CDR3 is CASSRTGTSGNTGELFF. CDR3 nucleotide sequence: TGTGCCAGCAGCCGCACCGGGACTAGCGGCAACACCGGGGAGCTGTTTTTT.

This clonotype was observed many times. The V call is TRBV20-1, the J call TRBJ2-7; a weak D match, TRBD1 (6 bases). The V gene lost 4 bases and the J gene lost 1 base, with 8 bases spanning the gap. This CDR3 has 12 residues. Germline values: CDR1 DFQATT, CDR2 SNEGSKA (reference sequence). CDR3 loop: CSATDRSYEQYF. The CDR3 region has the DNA TGCAGTGCTACCGACAGGTCCTACGAGCAGTACTTC.

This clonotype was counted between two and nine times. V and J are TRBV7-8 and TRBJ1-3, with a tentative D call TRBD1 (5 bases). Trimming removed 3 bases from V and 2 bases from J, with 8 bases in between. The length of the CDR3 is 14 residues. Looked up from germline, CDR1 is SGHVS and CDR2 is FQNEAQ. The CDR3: CASSLGGAGNTIYF. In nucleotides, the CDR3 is TGTGCCAGCAGCTTGGGGGGTGCTGGAAACACCATATATTTT.

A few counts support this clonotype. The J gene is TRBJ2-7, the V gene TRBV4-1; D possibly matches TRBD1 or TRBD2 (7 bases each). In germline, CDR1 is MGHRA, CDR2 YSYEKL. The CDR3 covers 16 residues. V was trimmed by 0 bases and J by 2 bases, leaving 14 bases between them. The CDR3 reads CASSQDDREGTYEQYF. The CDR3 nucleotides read TGCGCCAGCAGCCAAGACGACAGGGAGGGAACCTACGAGCAGTACTTC.

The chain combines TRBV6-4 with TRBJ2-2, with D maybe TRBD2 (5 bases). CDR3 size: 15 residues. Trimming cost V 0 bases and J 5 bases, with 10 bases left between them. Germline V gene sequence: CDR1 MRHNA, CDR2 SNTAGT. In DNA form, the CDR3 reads TGTGCCAGCAGTGACTCCCCCCGCGGGACCGGGGAGCTGTTTTTT. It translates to CASSDSPRGTGELFF.

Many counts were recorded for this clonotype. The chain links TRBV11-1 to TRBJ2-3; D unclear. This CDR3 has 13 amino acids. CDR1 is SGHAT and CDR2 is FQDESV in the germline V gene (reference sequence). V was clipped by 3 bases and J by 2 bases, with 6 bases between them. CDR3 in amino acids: CASSFLDTDTQYF. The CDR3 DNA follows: TGTGCCAGCAGCTTTTTGGACACAGATACGCAGTATTTT.

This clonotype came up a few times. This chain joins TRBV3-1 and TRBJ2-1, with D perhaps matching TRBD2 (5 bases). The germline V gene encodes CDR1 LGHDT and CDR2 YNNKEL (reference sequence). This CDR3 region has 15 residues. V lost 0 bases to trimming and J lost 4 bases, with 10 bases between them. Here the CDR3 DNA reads TGTGCCAGCAGCCAAGATTCGGGGTTTTACAATGAGCAGTTCTTC. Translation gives CASSQDSGFYNEQFF.

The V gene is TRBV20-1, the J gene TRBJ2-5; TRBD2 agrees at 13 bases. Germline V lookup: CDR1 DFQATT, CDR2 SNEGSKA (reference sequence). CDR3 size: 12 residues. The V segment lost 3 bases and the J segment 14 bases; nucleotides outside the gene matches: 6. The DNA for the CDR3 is TGCAGTGCTAGTTGGACTAGCGGGAGTTTATACTTC. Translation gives CSASWTSGSLYF.